The sequence of this T cell receptor (beta chain) was determined in a study of T cell repertoires in cytomegalovirus infection. The V gene's germline CDR1 is MNHEY and CDR2 SVGEGT. The CDR3 is made up of 18 amino acids. With 0 bases clipped from V and 5 bases from J, the junction kept 10 bases outside the gene matches. TCRdb reprocessed the reads with MiXCR, giving one entry per CDR3 protein. The repertoire includes a few hundred thousand distinct CDR3 sequences, 30% to 40% of them detected once, and roughly a sixth sits in the top ten. In regard to this clonotype: The antigen is not known.

This clonotype was obtained from a human donor in good health (CMV status not recorded). Some clones in this sample may be carry-over from other donors' samples. This specimen was cultured PBMCs, taken from culture after CMV antigen stimulation. The rearrangement joins TRBV6-2 or TRBV6-3 to TRBJ2-1, with TRBD2 matching 10 bases. The chain's CDR3 is CASSYSPTSGTFNNEQFF. Here the CDR3 DNA reads TGTGCCAGCAGTTACTCTCCTACTAGCGGGACCTTTAACAATGAGCAGTTCTTC.